This TCR beta chain was sequenced in a study of T cells after yellow fever vaccination. General study results and limits: Any FACS-sorted repertoire could hold abundant clonotypes that contaminate it from the bulk population. Among primary-vaccination clones, most reappeared after the booster, at roughly 95% for CD4 and around 90% for CD8.

This clonotype was seen a handful of times. Its antigen is still unknown. Via MiXCR, TCRdb re-called the 5' RACE reads, giving one row per CDR3 protein. Here the sample spans about 580,000 distinct CDR3 sequences, about a sixth being singletons. Germline V gene sequence: CDR1 SGHTA, CDR2 FQGNSA. V lost 6 bases, J lost 3 bases, and 20 bases lay in between. The CDR3 sequence is 17 residues long. The specimen comprised PBMCs, sampled 5 to 6 days after the first yellow fever vaccination. The rearrangement links TRBV7-2 to TRBJ2-2, with D perhaps matching TRBD2 (6 bases). The origin of this receptor is a man younger than 35 who received the YFV17D yellow fever vaccine. The CDR3 coding sequence is TGTGCCAGCAGACGAGGGCGGGGCAGGGTGGACACCGGGGAGCTGTTTTTT. Translating gives CASRRGRGRVDTGELFF.